Presented here are 10 T cell receptor beta chains from one specimen sequenced in a study of glioma-infiltrating T cells after dendritic cell vaccination (dated by TCRdb to the mid-2010s). The sample's time point, from its label and the paper: after dendritic cell vaccination, including at tumor progression/relapse. Preparation of the library involved the immunoSEQ multiplex PCR assay. TCRdb took this table from immuneACCESS and kept in-frame rearrangements with V and J called. Such tables lack part of the clones; where checked against another copy, unresolved V genes explain under half of the gap, and the rest is unexplained. The sample has roughly 87,000 clones on record, 75% to 90% of them singletons. The ten biggest clones cover less than 7.5% of the sample. The source material was blood, sampled after dendritic cell vaccination. The receptors derive from a human donor with glioblastoma.

The gene calls are TRBV7-8 and TRBJ1-4; D might be TRBD1 (6 bases). In germline, CDR1 is SGHVS, CDR2 FQNEAQ. V dropped 6 bases and J dropped 8 bases, with 22 bases sitting between them. This CDR3 has 16 amino acids. CDR3 protein: CASSLNGGGVGEKLFF. As DNA, the CDR3 is TGTGCCAGCAGTCTTAACGGGGGGGGCGTTGGGGAAAAACTGTTTTTT.

The chain combines TRBV27 with TRBJ2-7, with D tentatively TRBD1 (6 bases). This CDR3 contains 13 residues. Trimming cost V 8 bases and J 4 bases, with 15 bases left between them. In germline, CDR1 is MNHEY, CDR2 SMNVEV (reference sequence). The CDR3 bases are TGTGCCAGCTCCTGGGGGCAGGCTTACGAGCAGTACTTC. Its translation is CASSWGQAYEQYF.

This clone was observed once. This chain joins TRBV19 and TRBJ2-7; TRBD1 matches at 8 bases. Germline CDR1 LNHDA, CDR2 SQIVND (reference sequence). V was clipped by 3 bases and J by 5 bases; unmatched bases: 12. The CDR3 covers 16 residues. CDR3 sequence: CASSILLVDRGDEQYF. The CDR3 nucleotides read TGTGCCAGTAGTATCCTTTTAGTAGACAGGGGTGACGAGCAGTACTTC.

The chain couples TRBV18 to TRBJ1-3; 9 bases align to TRBD1. Germline V gene lookup returns CDR1 KGHSH and CDR2 LQKENI. The CDR3 extends over 17 amino acids. Trimming took 1 base from V and 3 from J; bases not matched to a gene: 7. As DNA, the CDR3 is TGTGCCAGCTCACCACAGAATCCGGGACAGGGTGGAAACACCATATATTTT. Translating gives CASSPQNPGQGGNTIYF.

This clone showed up just a few times. The chain joins TRBV4-2 to TRBJ1-2; 8 bases line up with TRBD1. The CDR3 is 14 amino acids. Germline CDR1 LGHNA, CDR2 YNFKEQ. Trimming removed 4 bases from V and 7 bases from J; junction bases left unmatched: 8. The CDR3 protein is CASSPGQDGRGYTF. In DNA, the CDR3 is TGTGCCAGCAGCCCGGGACAGGACGGTCGTGGCTACACCTTC.

The rearrangement uses TRBV7-2 and TRBJ1-2; 10 bases fit TRBD1. The ends lost 5 bases at V and 5 bases at J; junction bases unmatched: 8. The germline gives CDR1 SGHTA, CDR2 FQGNSA. The CDR3 spans 15 residues. CDR3 DNA: TGTGCCAGCAGCCTTGGGGGACAGGGGAAATATGGCTACACCTTC. As protein: CASSLGGQGKYGYTF. Full variable domain (rest looked up from reference TRBV7-2 and TRBJ1-2): GAGVSQSPSNKVTEKGKDVELRCDPISGHTALYWYRQSLGQGLEFLIYFQGNSAPDKSGLPSDRFSAERTGGSVSTLTIQRTQQEDSAVYLCASSLGGQGKYGYTFGSGTRLTVV.

In this sample, this clone turned up once. The chain couples TRBV9 to TRBJ2-1; 11 bases match TRBD2. CDR1 and CDR2 (germline): SGDLS, YYNGEE. This CDR3 has 15 amino acids. The J segment lost 10 bases and the V segment lost 0 bases, leaving 6 bases of the junction unmatched. CDR3 nucleotides: TGTGCCAGCAGCGTAGATAGCGGGGGGGCCCGGGAGCAGTTCTTC. It translates to CASSVDSGGAREQFF.

Turning to this clone: Other DNA sequences in this specimen translate into the identical CDR3. V is TRBV2 and J is TRBJ1-6, with a possible D match to TRBD1 (6 bases). V was trimmed by 7 bases and J by 7 bases, leaving 11 bases between them. CDR1 is SNHLY and CDR2 is FYNNEI in the germline V gene. The CDR3 covers 13 residues. CDR3 coding DNA: TGTGCCAGCAAGGGGGTTGAAAATTCACCCCTCCACTTT. As protein: CASKGVENSPLHF.

The chain links TRBV6-1 to TRBJ1-1; no firm D call. The CDR3 consists of 15 residues. The V end was cut by 1 base, the J end by 6 bases, with 15 bases between. Looked up from germline, CDR1 is MNHNS and CDR2 is SASEGT. The CDR3 sequence is CASSEGSRTSAEAFF. In nucleotides, the CDR3 is TGTGCCAGCAGTGAAGGGTCGAGGACTTCCGCTGAAGCTTTCTTT.

The J gene is TRBJ2-7, the V gene TRBV4-1; 12 bases fit TRBD2. This CDR3 is 18 amino acids long. CDR1 and CDR2 (germline): MGHRA, YSYEKL. V lost 1 base to trimming and J lost 0 bases; unmatched junction nucleotides: 7. The CDR3 coding sequence is TGCGCCAGCAGCCAAGGGACTAGCGGGGCCTCACTCTCCTACGAGCAGTACTTC. Translated, it gives CASSQGTSGASLSYEQYF.